This T cell receptor (beta chain) is drawn from a study of control samples from healthy donors and cancer patients. CDR3 size: 13 residues. Trimming stripped 5 bases from V and 1 base from J, with 8 bases between. CDR1 is SGHTA and CDR2 is FQGNSA in the germline V gene. Produced via immunoSEQ multiplex PCR; TCRdb's table is partial and in-frame only. This sample carries 98,000 or so clones, approximately 80% of them seen once, and the ten largest clones take 8% to 11%. The sequencing sample was made of blood. This sequence was found in a woman in her twenties or thirties in good health. The J gene is TRBJ1-1, the V gene TRBV7-2; perhaps TRBD1 as D (5 bases). CDR3 protein: CASSQGPNTEAFF. The CDR3 DNA sequence: TGTGCCAGCAGCCAGGGACCGAACACTGAAGCTTTCTTT. Full variable domain (rest looked up from reference TRBV7-2 and TRBJ1-1): GAGVSQSPSNKVTEKGKDVELRCDPISGHTALYWYRQSLGQGLEFLIYFQGNSAPDKSGLPSDRFSAERTGGSVSTLTIQRTQQEDSAVYLCASSQGPNTEAFFGQGTRLTVV.